Many counts were recorded for the clone carrying this T cell receptor (beta chain). The data stem from a study of Graves' ophthalmopathy and Graves' hyperthyroidism. Amplifying from RNA transcripts, the study obtained TCR beta CDR3 regions. In the first round, RT-PCR was carried out with HTBI primers, and a multiplex PCR formed the second round. MiXCR was run by TCRdb on the multiplex PCR reads, yielding one entry per CDR3 protein. This sample has roughly 300,000 distinct CDR3 sequences, with 15% to 20% found just once. The CDR3 covers 15 residues. The V end lost 7 bases, the J end lost 1 base, and 16 bases lay between the germline ends. Per the germline V gene, CDR1 is LNHNV and CDR2 is YYDKDF (reference sequence). Clinical symptoms, serum thyroxine, TRAb, thyroid ultrasound and orbital computed tomography were relied on for diagnosis.

The clonotype originates from an adult man with Graves' ophthalmopathy. This sequence joins TRBV15 and TRBJ1-1; D remains unclear. Sample: peripheral blood. The CDR3 region has the DNA TGTGCCACCAAGGTATCCCGGGGAGCGAACACTGAAGCTTTCTTT. Translating gives CATKVSRGANTEAFF.